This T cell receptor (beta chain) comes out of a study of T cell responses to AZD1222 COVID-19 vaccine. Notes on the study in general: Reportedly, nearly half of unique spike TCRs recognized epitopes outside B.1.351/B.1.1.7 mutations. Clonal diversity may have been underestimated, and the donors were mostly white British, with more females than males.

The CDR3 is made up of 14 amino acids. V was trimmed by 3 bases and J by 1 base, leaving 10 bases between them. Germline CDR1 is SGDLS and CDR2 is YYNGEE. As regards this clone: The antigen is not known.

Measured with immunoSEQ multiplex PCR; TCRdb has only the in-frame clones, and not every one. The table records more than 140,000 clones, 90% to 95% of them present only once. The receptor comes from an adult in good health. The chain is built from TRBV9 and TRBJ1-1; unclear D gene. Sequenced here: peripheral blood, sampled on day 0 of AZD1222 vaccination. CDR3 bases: TGTGCCAGCAGCGCCCCCTCGGGGAACACTGAAGCTTTCTTT. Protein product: CASSAPSGNTEAFF.